These 24 T cell receptor beta chains were sequenced from one sample in a study of spatial heterogeneity in lung cancer. Study-wide findings and caveats: Within tumors, counts of expanded alpha and beta TCRs tracked tumor mutation counts.

These receptors are not linked to any known antigen. TCRdb reprocessed the 5' RACE reads via MiXCR and lists one record per CDR3 protein. Of 15,000 to 20,000 distinct CDR3 sequences in the sample, 6.2% were seen once. The time point is: sample taken at primary tumor resection. The sample was lung tumor tissue, taken at surgery. The receptors originated from a male donor with early-stage non-small cell lung cancer.

This clonotype was observed many times. The library was built for alpha chains, so this beta chain is an off-target read and its size means little. The chain has TRBV20-1 and TRBJ2-5; TRBD1 aligns across 7 bases. The V segment lost 6 bases and the J segment 5 bases; nucleotides outside the gene matches: 6. The CDR3 is 12 amino acids. Germline V gene lookup returns CDR1 DFQATT and CDR2 SNEGSKA (reference sequence). The CDR3 DNA reads TGCAGTGCAGAGACAGGGCGGGAGACCCAGTACTTC. Translated: CSAETGRETQYF.

At least ten counts were recorded for this clonotype. The library was designed around alpha chains, so this beta chain is a stray read whose abundance carries little weight. The J gene is TRBJ2-7, the V gene TRBV28; 9 positions agree with TRBD1. V shed 7 bases and J 4 bases; nucleotides not matched to a gene: 8. Germline V gene data show CDR1 as MDHEN and CDR2 as SYDVKM. The CDR3 extends over 14 amino acids. The CDR3 reads CASNDRGIQYEQYF. CDR3 DNA: TGTGCCAGCAATGACAGGGGGATCCAGTACGAGCAGTACTTC.

This clonotype occurred many times. This beta chain represents an off-target read in a library built for alpha chains; its size is of limited meaning. The chain employs TRBV20-1 and TRBJ1-4; D is ambiguous. Germline V CDR1 and CDR2: DFQATT, SNEGSKA (reference sequence). This CDR3 is 12 amino acids long. With 6 bases removed from V and 5 bases from J, the gap between germline ends came to 10 bases. CDR3 amino acids: CSAANSNEKLFF. In DNA, the CDR3 is TGCAGTGCAGCTAATTCGAATGAAAAACTGTTTTTT.

This clonotype has a count of ten or more. A library made for alpha chains picked up this beta chain off target, so its size means little. The J gene is TRBJ1-6, the V gene TRBV20-1; D is possibly TRBD1 (5 bases). From germline, CDR1 is DFQATT and CDR2 SNEGSKA (reference sequence). V shed 7 bases and J shed 7 bases, with 17 bases lying between them. CDR3 length equals 14 residues. The CDR3 protein is CSVKGQRSNSPLHF. CDR3 coding DNA: TGCAGTGTAAAGGGGCAGCGCAGCAATTCACCCCTCCACTTT.

This clonotype was recorded many times. A library made for alpha chains picked up this beta chain off target, so its size means little. The chain combines TRBV11-3 with TRBJ2-2; 8 positions agree with TRBD1. Germline assignment: CDR1 SGHNT and CDR2 YENEEA. V shed 5 bases and J 0 bases; nucleotides not matched to a gene: 2. CDR3 length: 15 amino acids. As DNA, the CDR3 is TGTGCCAGCAGCCTGGGACAGGCGAACACCGGGGAGCTGTTTTTT. Its translation is CASSLGQANTGELFF.

This clonotype is termed medium-sized. This beta chain was picked up by a library intended for alpha chains and is off target, so its count carries little meaning. V is TRBV20-1 and J is TRBJ2-7; D perhaps matches TRBD2 (5 bases). V lost 0 bases to trimming and J lost 5 bases, with 20 bases between them. The length of the CDR3 is 16 residues. Germline values: CDR1 DFQATT, CDR2 SNEGSKA (reference sequence). CDR3: CSARDVGGPPRNEQYF. In DNA, the CDR3 is TGCAGTGCTAGAGACGTGGGCGGGCCTCCCCGTAACGAGCAGTACTTC.

This clonotype counts as medium-sized (0.01 to 0.1%). Since it is a stray read in a library aimed at alpha chains, this beta chain has a size that is not meaningful. V and J are TRBV29-1 and TRBJ1-2; D not certain. Germline values: CDR1 SQVTM, CDR2 ANQGSEA. Trimming removed 4 bases from V and 2 bases from J, with 8 bases in between. There are 12 residues in the CDR3. In DNA form, the CDR3 reads TGCAGCGTTGTCGGGTCCAACTATGGCTACACCTTC. Translating gives CSVVGSNYGYTF.

By share of the sample, this clonotype is medium-sized. This beta chain came through as a stray read in a library set up for alpha chains, and its size says little. The gene calls are TRBV30 and TRBJ2-1; 8 bases are a match to TRBD2. Germline V CDR1 and CDR2: GTSNPN, SVGIG (reference sequence). There are 16 residues in the CDR3. The ends lost 0 bases at V and 7 bases at J; junction bases unmatched: 11. The DNA of the CDR3 is TGTGCCTGGAGTGTACGGCGTGGCGGGAGGACGAATGAGCAGTTCTTC. Translated: CAWSVRRGGRTNEQFF.

The table lists this clonotype with many counts. This beta chain lies outside the target of a library built for alpha chains; its clone size means little. V gene TRBV20-1 combines with J gene TRBJ2-7; no reliable D call. The V end was cut by 4 bases, the J end by 3 bases, with 7 bases between. CDR1 is DFQATT, CDR2 SNEGSKA, per germline (reference sequence). The CDR3 runs 11 residues. In DNA form, the CDR3 reads TGCAGTGCTACTAACCGCTACGAGCAGTACTTC. Translated: CSATNRYEQYF.

This clonotype was seen many times. Since the library was made to target alpha chains, this beta chain is a stray read and its abundance is not meaningful. V is TRBV28 and J is TRBJ2-5; the match to TRBD1 covers 11 bases. Germline-derived CDR1 and CDR2 are MDHEN and SYDVKM. This CDR3 is built from 16 residues. With 5 bases clipped from V and 3 bases from J, the junction kept 8 bases outside the gene matches. CDR3 bases: TGTGCCAGCAGTGGCCTGCTGGGACAGGGGGAAGAGACCCAGTACTTC. Its translation is CASSGLLGQGEETQYF.

This clonotype was seen repeatedly, ten times or more. This beta chain slipped into a library made for alpha chains as a stray read, so its size is not meaningful. The rearrangement links TRBV20-1 to TRBJ2-6; 7 positions match TRBD1. CDR1 and CDR2 (germline): DFQATT, SNEGSKA (reference sequence). This CDR3 spans 14 amino acids. V shed 4 bases and J 2 bases; nucleotides not matched to a gene: 2. The CDR3 reads CSAKTGPGANVLTF. The CDR3 DNA reads TGCAGTGCTAAGACAGGGCCTGGGGCCAACGTCCTGACTTTC.

This clonotype appeared many times. As an off-target read in a library built for alpha chains, this beta chain has a frequency of little significance. This chain connects TRBV20-1 to TRBJ1-2, with 8 bases that match TRBD1. CDR1 DFQATT and CDR2 SNEGSKA come from the germline V gene (reference sequence). The CDR3 contains 11 residues. The V gene end was trimmed by 5 bases and the J gene end by 13 bases; junction bases not matched to a gene: 9. The CDR3 DNA reads as TGCAGTGCTGATGGACAGGGCCGAATCACCTTC. Translation gives CSADGQGRITF.

This clonotype was observed at least ten times. The junction departs from the called germline gene at one end, perhaps through a read error. The size of this beta chain means little, since it is a stray read in a library made for alpha chains. The J gene is TRBJ1-2, the V gene TRBV2; 7 bases are a match to TRBD1. The CDR3 covers 13 residues. Germline loops: CDR1 SNHLY, CDR2 FYNNEI. The CDR3 protein is CASREDRDYGYTF. CDR3 bases: TGTGCCAGCAGGGAAGACAGGGACTATGGCTACACCTTC.

This clonotype was counted at least ten times. This beta chain is a stray sequence in a library constructed for alpha chains; its clone size is not meaningful. This chain joins TRBV18 and TRBJ2-1, with no clear D. The CDR3 length is 13 residues. CDR1 is KGHSH, CDR2 LQKENI, per germline. V was shortened by 4 bases and J by 7 bases, with 11 bases between the two germline ends. The CDR3 loop is CASSRQVGNEQFF. Here the CDR3 DNA reads TGTGCCAGCTCACGGCAAGTGGGGAATGAGCAGTTCTTC.

This clonotype has at least ten counts. This beta chain is a stray read from a library made for alpha chains; its abundance is not meaningful. The chain uses TRBV5-1 and TRBJ2-3; D is undetermined. The CDR3 runs 14 residues. The ends were cut back, 0 bases at V and 1 base at J, with 6 bases in the middle. Germline CDR1 and CDR2: SGHRS and YFSETQ. CDR3 nucleotide sequence: TGCGCCAGCAGCTTGGAACACCGCACAGATACGCAGTATTTT. Its protein product is CASSLEHRTDTQYF.

This clonotype was seen a few times. Since it is a stray read in a library aimed at alpha chains, this beta chain has a size that is not meaningful. This chain joins TRBV11-2 and TRBJ2-3, with TRBD2 matching over 10 bases. The CDR3 sequence is 16 residues long. From germline, CDR1 is SGHAT and CDR2 FQNNGV. V shed 5 bases and J 1 base; nucleotides not matched to a gene: 6. The chain's CDR3 is CASSLQTSGGTDTQYF. The CDR3 coding sequence is TGTGCCAGCAGCCTCCAAACTAGCGGGGGCACAGATACGCAGTATTTT. Full variable domain (missing parts from reference TRBV11-2 and TRBJ2-3): EAGVAQSPRYKIIEKRQSVAFWCNPISGHATLYWYQQILGQGPKLLIQFQNNGVVDDSQLPKDRFSAERLKGVDSTLKIQPAKLEDSAVYLCASSLQTSGGTDTQYFGPGTRLTVL.

This clonotype was found a few times. This beta chain turned up in a library designed for alpha chains; as an off-target read, its abundance says little. The chain is built from TRBV5-1 and TRBJ1-5; 10 bases match TRBD1. The trim removed 7 bases at V and 3 bases at J, leaving 7 bases unmatched. CDR3 length: 15 residues. CDR1 and CDR2 from the germline V gene are SGHRS and YFSETQ. The DNA of the CDR3 is TGCGCCAGCCGTACGGGGACAGGGGACAATCAGCCCCAGCATTTT. This gives the protein CASRTGTGDNQPQHF.

This clonotype was seen at least ten times. This beta chain is an unintended read in a library built for alpha chains; its size means little. The chain uses TRBV12-1 and TRBJ1-4; the DNA was not compared with TRBD1, the D call given in the table. TRBV12-1 constitutes a pseudogene. The CDR3 sequence is 16 residues long. This CDR3 is CASSFVGGQSNEKLFF. The CDR3 bases are TGTGCCAGCAGCTTTGTTGGGGGGCAGTCTAATGAAAAACTGTTTTTT.

This clonotype was observed a few times. Being off target in a library aimed at alpha chains, this beta chain has a size of little meaning. J is TRBJ1-2 and V is TRBV29-1, with a weak D call TRBD1 (5 bases). V shed 5 bases and J shed 7 bases, with 11 bases lying between them. CDR1 and CDR2 from the germline V gene are SQVTM and ANQGSEA. CDR3 length equals 11 residues. CDR3 bases: TGCAGCGTTTACCAGGGAGGTGGCTACACCTTC. Amino acids: CSVYQGGGYTF.

In its sample, this clonotype was seen many times. This beta chain slipped into a library made for alpha chains as a stray read, so its size is not meaningful. The rearrangement links TRBV20-1 to TRBJ2-1; the D gene could be TRBD1 or TRBD2 (5 bases each). The CDR3 contains 15 residues. Germline V gene sequence: CDR1 DFQATT, CDR2 SNEGSKA (reference sequence). Deletions cut 0 bases from V and 7 bases from J, with 16 bases between. The CDR3 region has the DNA TGCAGTGCTAGAGACTTAGGGACGCCTCGGAATGAGCAGTTCTTC. Amino acids: CSARDLGTPRNEQFF.

This clonotype was observed many times. This beta chain turned up in a library designed for alpha chains; as an off-target read, its abundance says little. CDR3: CSASGDDFLYEQYF. The CDR3 DNA is TGCAGTGCTAGTGGGGACGACTTCCTCTACGAGCAGTACTTC. V is TRBV20-1 and J is TRBJ2-7, with D perhaps matching TRBD1 or TRBD2 (5 bases each). Germline assignment: CDR1 DFQATT and CDR2 SNEGSKA (reference sequence). Trimming stripped 3 bases from V and 3 bases from J, with 15 bases between. The CDR3 has 14 amino acids.

This clonotype is labeled as medium-sized. Being off target in a library aimed at alpha chains, this beta chain has a size of little meaning. V usage is TRBV7-2 and J usage is TRBJ2-5, with 10 bases that match TRBD2. V dropped 3 bases and J dropped 5; count of bases not matched to a gene: 3. This CDR3 contains 14 residues. The germline gives CDR1 SGHTA, CDR2 FQGNSA. The DNA for the CDR3 is TGTGCCAGCAGCTTTATAGCGGGGGGCGAGACCCAGTACTTC. Residues: CASSFIAGGETQYF. Filled out from reference TRBV7-2 and TRBJ2-5, the complete variable domain reads GAGVSQSPSNKVTEKGKDVELRCDPISGHTALYWYRQSLGQGLEFLIYFQGNSAPDKSGLPSDRFSAERTGGSVSTLTIQRTQQEDSAVYLCASSFIAGGETQYFGPGTRLLVL.

Many counts were recorded for this clonotype. This beta chain slipped into a library made for alpha chains as a stray read, so its size is not meaningful. The genes are TRBV20-1 and TRBJ2-3; D gene unclear. The CDR3 is made up of 11 amino acids. Germline CDR1 and CDR2: DFQATT and SNEGSKA (reference sequence). V was shortened by 6 bases and J by 3 bases, with 7 bases between the two germline ends. In DNA, the CDR3 is TGCAGTGCCCCGGCAACAGATACGCAGTATTTT. Protein sequence: CSAPATDTQYF.

This clonotype occurred a few times. This beta chain turned up in a library designed for alpha chains; as an off-target read, its abundance says little. This chain uses TRBV2 with TRBJ2-3, with 7 bases identical to TRBD2. V lost 6 bases, J lost 0 bases, and 3 bases stayed unmatched. The germline gives CDR1 SNHLY, CDR2 FYNNEI. The CDR3 extends over 14 amino acids. In nucleotides, the CDR3 is TGTGCCAGCAGGGCTAGCGGTAGCACAGATACGCAGTATTTT. Encoded protein: CASRASGSTDTQYF.